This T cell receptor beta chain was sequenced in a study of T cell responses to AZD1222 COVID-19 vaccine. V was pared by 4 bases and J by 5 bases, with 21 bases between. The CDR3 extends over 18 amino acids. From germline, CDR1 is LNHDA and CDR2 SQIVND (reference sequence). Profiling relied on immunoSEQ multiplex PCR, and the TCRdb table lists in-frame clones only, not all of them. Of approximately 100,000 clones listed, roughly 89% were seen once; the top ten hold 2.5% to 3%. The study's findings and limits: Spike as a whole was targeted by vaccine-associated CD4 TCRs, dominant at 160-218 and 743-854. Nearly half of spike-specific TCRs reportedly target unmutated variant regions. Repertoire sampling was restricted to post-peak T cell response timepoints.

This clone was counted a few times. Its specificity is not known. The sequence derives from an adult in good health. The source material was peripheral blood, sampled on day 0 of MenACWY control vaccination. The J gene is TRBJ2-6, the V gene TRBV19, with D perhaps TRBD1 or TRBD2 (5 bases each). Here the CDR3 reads CASSTATGTPMRANVLTF. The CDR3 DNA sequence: TGTGCCAGTAGTACCGCGACCGGGACCCCCATGCGGGCCAACGTCCTGACTTTC.